The sequence of this T cell receptor (beta chain) was determined in a study of blood T cell repertoires in COVID-19. Study details: Spain, Italy and the United States supplied samples that represented acute and convalescent COVID-19. T cells, B-cell-depleted T cells, or PBMCs provided the cDNA or gDNA that served as material.

The CDR3 loop spans 16 amino acids. Germline-derived CDR1 and CDR2 are SGHDT and YYEEEE. The V end was cut by 4 bases, the J end by 8 bases, with 21 bases between. Per the study methods: Amplifying reference gene primers gave estimates of nucleated cell counts. Generated by immunoSEQ multiplex PCR, the TCRdb table keeps only in-frame clones and is missing some. That table gives V, J and clone size, and the DNA gave D and trimming. The sample includes about 80,000 clones, 60% to 85% of them seen just once. Sequencing was performed on peripheral blood. This receptor was obtained from a human donor in a cohort sampled during active COVID-19. J is TRBJ1-4 and V is TRBV5-6, with D possibly being TRBD1 (5 bases). Written as DNA, the CDR3 is TGTGCCAGCAGCCCGCTCAAGGAGCAGGGTCAGGAAAAACTGTTTTTT. It specifies CASSPLKEQGQEKLFF.